What follows are 13 T cell receptor beta chains derived from one specimen sequenced in a study of CD8 T cells in Susac syndrome. Reverse transcription used roughly 0.5 to 1 ug RNA and random hexamers. TCRdb redid the calling of the immunoSEQ multiplex PCR reads with MiXCR, one entry per CDR3 protein. The sample consists of 150,000 to 200,000 distinct CDR3 sequences, approximately 92% of them appearing once. Sequences were obtained from CD4+ T cells from PBMCs. Receptor source: a human donor in good health.

V gene TRBV6-1 combines with J gene TRBJ2-7; 8 bases are shared with TRBD1. The CDR3 is made up of 15 amino acids. V dropped 4 bases and J dropped 5; count of bases not matched to a gene: 10. CDR1 and CDR2 (germline): MNHNS, SASEGT. The CDR3 protein is CASSGLGQGLHEQYF. CDR3 bases: TGTGCCAGCAGTGGGTTAGGACAGGGCTTACACGAGCAGTACTTC.

The CDR3 is CASSFPSKGGYTF. The CDR3 bases are TGTGCCAGCAGTTTCCCCTCTAAGGGTGGCTACACCTTC. The chain joins TRBV28 to TRBJ1-2; D ambiguous. This CDR3 has 13 amino acids. Deletions cut 3 bases from V and 7 bases from J, with 12 bases between. Germline CDR1 is MDHEN and CDR2 is SYDVKM.

V is TRBV12-5 and J is TRBJ2-5; D gene ambiguous. The CDR3 contains 13 residues. V was shortened by 0 bases and J by 7 bases, with 9 bases between the two germline ends. Germline values: CDR1 LGHNT, CDR2 FRNRAP. The CDR3 DNA follows: TGTGCTAGTGGTTTGGTACGCCCGGGGACCCAGTACTTC. As protein: CASGLVRPGTQYF.

The V call is TRBV19, the J call TRBJ1-5; D possibly corresponds to TRBD1 (5 bases). V lost 5 bases and J lost 8, with 16 bases in between. Germline values: CDR1 LNHDA, CDR2 SQIVND (reference sequence). The CDR3 is 14 residues long. The CDR3 is CASSWDALKEPQHF. For the CDR3, the DNA is TGTGCCAGTAGTTGGGACGCACTCAAGGAGCCCCAGCATTTT.

This chain joins TRBV16 and TRBJ1-4; 7 bases align to TRBD1. V was clipped by 5 bases and J by 7 bases; unmatched bases: 4. Per the germline V gene, CDR1 is KGHSY and CDR2 is FQNENV. This CDR3 is 13 amino acids long. The CDR3 sequence: CASSNRDSEKLFF. The CDR3 nucleotides read TGTGCCAGCAGCAACCGGGACAGTGAAAAACTGTTTTTT.

The chain recombines TRBV7-9 with TRBJ1-4, with D perhaps TRBD1 (6 bases). With 4 bases removed from V and 3 bases from J, the gap between germline ends came to 9 bases. The CDR3 totals 14 residues. Germline V CDR1 and CDR2: SEHNR, FQNEAQ (reference sequence). The CDR3 sequence is CASSSQGANEKLFF. The CDR3 coding sequence is TGTGCCAGCAGCTCACAGGGAGCTAATGAAAAACTGTTTTTT.

The chain employs TRBV6-5 and TRBJ1-2; 10 bases are a match to TRBD1. Germline V gene sequence: CDR1 MNHEY, CDR2 SVGAGI. CDR3 size: 15 residues. V trimming: 0 bases; J trimming: 4 bases; junction bases outside the gene matches: 2. For the CDR3, the DNA is TGTGCCAGCAGTTACTCAAGGACAGGGGGCTATGGCTACACCTTC. Its translation: CASSYSRTGGYGYTF.

This chain connects TRBV18 to TRBJ2-7; D is possibly TRBD2 (5 bases). Trimming stripped 2 bases from V and 1 base from J, with 12 bases between. Per the germline V gene, CDR1 is KGHSH and CDR2 is LQKENI. The CDR3 has 15 residues. CDR3 protein: CASSPGSGKSYEQYF. CDR3 DNA sequence: TGTGCCAGCTCACCAGGGAGCGGCAAATCCTACGAGCAGTACTTC.

V is TRBV19 and J is TRBJ2-1, with TRBD1 identical over 12 bases. CDR1 and CDR2 from the germline V gene are LNHDA and SQIVND (reference sequence). V gave up 6 bases and J gave up 5 bases; unmatched junction bases: 5. The length of the CDR3 is 15 residues. CDR3 sequence reads: CASSPGQGANNEQFF. CDR3 DNA: TGTGCCAGTAGCCCGGGACAGGGGGCCAACAATGAGCAGTTCTTC.

The chain combines TRBV19 with TRBJ2-2, with TRBD2 as a possible D gene (6 bases). The CDR3 is 17 residues long. The V end lost 6 bases, the J end lost 2 bases, and 19 bases lay between the germline ends. Germline CDR1 and CDR2: LNHDA and SQIVND (reference sequence). This chain's CDR3 is CASSVWVGLLNTGELFF. The CDR3 DNA is TGTGCCAGTAGCGTCTGGGTGGGACTCCTCAACACCGGGGAGCTGTTTTTT.

This clonotype was recorded once. The genes are TRBV6-5 and TRBJ2-3; D call uncertain. V dropped 6 bases and J dropped 5 bases, with 12 bases sitting between them. The CDR3 covers 13 residues. CDR1 MNHEY and CDR2 SVGAGI come from the germline V gene. The CDR3 region is CASSPPSVDTQYF. The CDR3 coding sequence is TGTGCCAGCAGCCCTCCTAGTGTAGATACGCAGTATTTT.

The chain links TRBV11-2 to TRBJ1-1; no clear D. Trimming stripped 1 base from V and 1 base from J, with 7 bases between. The germline CDR1 and CDR2 sequences are SGHAT and FQNNGV. This CDR3 comprises 14 residues. As DNA, the CDR3 is TGTGCCAGCAGCTTAGTAGTAGGGAACACTGAAGCTTTCTTT. Amino acid sequence: CASSLVVGNTEAFF.

CDR3 nucleotide sequence: TGTGCCAGCAGTTTATCCGGGGGCGTCGGCCGTGGCTACACCTTC. As protein: CASSLSGGVGRGYTF. This chain uses TRBV27 with TRBJ1-2, with a possible D match to TRBD1 (6 bases). V lost 0 bases to trimming and J lost 7 bases, with 15 bases between them. In germline, CDR1 is MNHEY, CDR2 SMNVEV (reference sequence). This CDR3 region has 15 residues.